The 22 T cell receptor beta chains in this list originate from one sample, sequenced in a study of cytomegalovirus exposure and HLA in healthy donors. Profiling relied on immunoSEQ multiplex PCR, and the TCRdb table lists in-frame clones only, not all of them. The table has around 300,000 clones, approximately 88% seen once. Sequencing used PBMCs. The receptors derive from a man aged 30 to 39 in good health and CMV-seronegative.

V is TRBV7-6 and J is TRBJ1-2; maybe TRBD1 (5 bases). This CDR3 spans 13 amino acids. The germline V gene has CDR1 SGHVS and CDR2 FNYEAQ. Trimming pared 1 base from V and 4 bases from J, leaving 7 bases between. CDR3: CASSLGQTYGYTF. The CDR3 nucleotides are TGTGCCAGCAGCTTAGGACAGACCTATGGCTACACCTTC.

The gene calls are TRBV25-1 and TRBJ1-5; 11 bases are a match to TRBD1. In germline, CDR1 is MGHDK, CDR2 SYGVNS. The CDR3 covers 18 residues. Trimming took 10 bases from V and 2 from J; bases not matched to a gene: 16. CDR3 DNA sequence: TGTGCCACCGAGAAGGACAGGGGGCCTCCCCCAGGCAATCAGCCCCAGCATTTT. It is translated as CATEKDRGPPPGNQPQHF.

The chain recombines TRBV11-2 with TRBJ2-6; D is ambiguous. This CDR3 has 17 amino acids. The ends were cut back, 1 base at V and 1 base at J, with 11 bases in the middle. Germline loops: CDR1 SGHAT, CDR2 FQNNGV. CDR3 sequence (DNA): TGTGCCAGCAGCTTAGTCCCCACGGGTTCTGGGGCCAACGTCCTGACTTTC. It translates to CASSLVPTGSGANVLTF.

The chain uses TRBV5-4 and TRBJ2-2; 10 bases agree with TRBD1. The trim removed 2 bases at V and 4 bases at J, leaving 8 bases unmatched. The CDR3 extends over 17 amino acids. CDR1 SGHNT and CDR2 YYREEE come from the germline V gene (reference sequence). DNA of the CDR3: TGTGCCAGCAGCTTCGACGGACAGGGGGGGGCCACCGGGGAGCTGTTTTTT. Encoded protein: CASSFDGQGGATGELFF.

The chain recombines TRBV5-6 with TRBJ1-1, with a tentative D call TRBD1 (6 bases). CDR1 is SGHDT, CDR2 YYEEEE, per germline. V gave up 3 bases and J gave up 3 bases, with 18 bases separating them. The CDR3 runs to 16 residues. CDR3: CASSSLTGIGDTEAFF. The CDR3 nucleotides are TGTGCCAGCAGCTCCCTAACAGGGATCGGGGACACTGAAGCTTTCTTT. Full variable domain (missing parts from reference TRBV5-6 and TRBJ1-1): DAGVTQSPTHLIKTRGQQVTLRCSPKSGHDTVSWYQQALGQGPQFIFQYYEEEERQRGNFPDRFSGHQFPNYSSELNVNALLLGDSALYLCASSSLTGIGDTEAFFGQGTRLTVV.

The chain links TRBV7-9 to TRBJ2-3, with 7 positions matching TRBD2. CDR1 is SEHNR, CDR2 FQNEAQ, per germline (reference sequence). The CDR3 runs 16 residues. After removal of 6 bases from V and 1 base from J, the junction contained 10 bases not matched to a gene. In DNA, the CDR3 is TGTGCCAGCAGTCCTATAGCGGGCGGGGGCACAGATACGCAGTATTTT. Protein sequence: CASSPIAGGGTDTQYF.

The gene calls are TRBV4-3 and TRBJ2-5; TRBD2 matches at 9 bases. With 4 bases clipped from V and 2 bases from J, the junction kept 11 bases outside the gene matches. This CDR3 has 17 amino acids. From germline, CDR1 is LGHNA and CDR2 YSLEER. CDR3 sequence: CASSPSILAGEQETQYF. The CDR3 DNA is TGCGCCAGCAGCCCATCAATATTAGCGGGGGAACAAGAGACCCAGTACTTC.

This clone was found once. This chain links TRBV9 with TRBJ1-1, with a weak D call TRBD1 (5 bases). The length of the CDR3 is 14 residues. V was pared by 3 bases and J by 1 base, with 10 bases between. Germline V lookup: CDR1 SGDLS, CDR2 YYNGEE. The CDR3 DNA sequence: TGTGCCAGCAGCGACGACAGACCGAACACTGAAGCTTTCTTT. This translates into CASSDDRPNTEAFF.

The rearrangement links TRBV2 to TRBJ2-7; the match to TRBD2 covers 8 bases. The CDR3 totals 16 residues. The ends lost 1 base at V and 0 bases at J; junction bases unmatched: 5. The germline V gene has CDR1 SNHLY and CDR2 FYNNEI. The CDR3 loop reads CASSEGGGRSSYEQYF. The CDR3 DNA follows: TGTGCCAGCAGTGAAGGCGGGGGGCGGAGCTCCTACGAGCAGTACTTC.

The chain is built from TRBV2 and TRBJ1-4, with a tentative D call TRBD1 (6 bases). Trimming removed 5 bases from V and 3 bases from J, with 13 bases in between. Germline assignment: CDR1 SNHLY and CDR2 FYNNEI. The CDR3 consists of 15 residues. CDR3 in DNA: TGTGCCAGCAGTCCGAAGGGGGTAGCTAATGAAAAACTGTTTTTT. It is translated as CASSPKGVANEKLFF.

This chain links TRBV5-4 with TRBJ1-2, with 8 nucleotides matching TRBD1. After removal of 5 bases from V and 2 bases from J, the junction contained 8 bases not matched to a gene. Germline CDR1 reads SGHNT; CDR2 reads YYREEE (reference sequence). The CDR3 is 15 amino acids. The CDR3 protein is CASRRGQGGNYGYTF. The CDR3 nucleotides read TGTGCCAGCAGGCGAGGACAGGGAGGGAACTATGGCTACACCTTC.

This chain joins TRBV18 and TRBJ2-3; D perhaps matches TRBD2 (5 bases). With 2 bases removed from V and 2 bases from J, the gap between germline ends came to 11 bases. The CDR3 has 15 amino acids. In germline, CDR1 is KGHSH, CDR2 LQKENI. The CDR3 sequence is CASSPAGGVTDTQYF. The CDR3 DNA reads as TGTGCCAGCTCACCAGCGGGCGGAGTCACAGATACGCAGTATTTT.

A single count supports this clone. V and J are TRBV4-1 and TRBJ2-3; the D gene is possibly TRBD1 (6 bases). The CDR3 is 14 residues long. V lost 2 bases and J 4 bases, leaving 10 bases between the germline ends. Germline V lookup: CDR1 MGHRA, CDR2 YSYEKL. The CDR3 loop reads CASSQTGSADTQYF. The CDR3 region has the DNA TGCGCCAGCAGCCAAACAGGGTCGGCAGATACGCAGTATTTT.

Comment on this clone: Other DNA sequences in the sample encode the same CDR3. The chain uses TRBV5-1 and TRBJ2-1; D perhaps matches TRBD1 (6 bases). CDR3 length: 14 residues. The V end was cut by 2 bases, the J end by 0 bases, with 6 bases between. CDR1 SGHRS and CDR2 YFSETQ come from the germline V gene. The CDR3 nucleotides read TGCGCCAGCAGCTTAGGGGGCTCCTACAATGAGCAGTTCTTC. Translating it yields CASSLGGSYNEQFF.

The chain is built from TRBV5-1 and TRBJ1-1; D is undetermined. Germline V gene lookup returns CDR1 SGHRS and CDR2 YFSETQ. The V end lost 6 bases, the J end lost 3 bases, and 12 bases lay between the germline ends. The CDR3 is 13 residues long. CDR3 residues: CASTFIGDTEAFF. The DNA of the CDR3 is TGCGCCAGCACCTTCATCGGGGACACTGAAGCTTTCTTT.

The chain is built from TRBV7-2 and TRBJ2-7, with 9 bases matching TRBD1. The V segment lost 4 bases and the J segment 2 bases; nucleotides outside the gene matches: 6. This CDR3 comprises 15 residues. Germline CDR1 SGHTA, CDR2 FQGNSA. This chain's CDR3 is CASSWGQGVTYEQYF. As DNA, the CDR3 is TGTGCCAGCAGCTGGGGACAGGGAGTAACCTACGAGCAGTACTTC.

The chain has TRBV30 and TRBJ1-3; D is possibly TRBD1 (5 bases). The V gene's germline CDR1 is GTSNPN and CDR2 SVGIG (reference sequence). Trimming shortened V by 2 bases and J by 0 bases, and 20 bases separated the two germline ends. The length of the CDR3 is 18 residues. The CDR3 region is CAWSPVGGVEASGNTIYF. The CDR3 nucleotides are TGTGCCTGGAGTCCGGTGGGGGGGGTGGAAGCCTCTGGAAACACCATATATTTT.

The chain is built from TRBV28 and TRBJ1-5; D remains unclear. V lost 0 bases to trimming and J lost 7 bases, with 10 bases between them. CDR3 length equals 14 residues. Germline CDR1 is MDHEN and CDR2 is SYDVKM. The CDR3 coding sequence is TGTGCCAGCAGTTTATGGGGGAGAGAACAGCCCCAGCATTTT. Residues: CASSLWGREQPQHF.

This chain uses TRBV19 with TRBJ1-2, with D possibly being TRBD1 (5 bases). Germline CDR1 and CDR2: LNHDA and SQIVND (reference sequence). Trimming left V 1 base short and J 8 bases short, with 14 bases between. The CDR3 has 14 residues. The DNA of the CDR3 is TGTGCCAGTAGTATAGCCAGGGACTTCGGCGGCTACACCTTC. Amino acid sequence: CASSIARDFGGYTF.

The chain employs TRBV5-1 and TRBJ2-2; TRBD2 might be the D (6 bases). V was trimmed by 4 bases and J by 0 bases, leaving 10 bases between them. CDR1 is SGHRS, CDR2 YFSETQ, per germline. This CDR3 spans 15 amino acids. CDR3 bases: TGCGCCAGCAGCCCCGGGGGATCGAACACCGGGGAGCTGTTTTTT. Its protein product is CASSPGGSNTGELFF.

This sequence joins TRBV5-4 and TRBJ2-7; 8 nucleotides agree with TRBD1. This CDR3 has 12 amino acids. Looked up from germline, CDR1 is SGHNT and CDR2 is YYREEE (reference sequence). With V trimmed by 3 bases and J by 9 bases, 5 bases remained unmatched. The chain's CDR3 is CASSSGTGAQYF. CDR3 DNA sequence: TGTGCCAGCAGCTCGGGGACAGGCGCGCAGTACTTC. The entire variable domain, with the rest obtained from reference TRBV5-4 and TRBJ2-7, is as follows: ETGVTQSPTHLIKTRGQQVTLRCSSQSGHNTVSWYQQALGQGPQFIFQYYREEENGRGNFPPRFSGLQFPNYSSELNVNALELDDSALYLCASSSGTGAQYFGPGTRLTVT.

The chain has TRBV30 and TRBJ2-3, with 11 bases fitting TRBD2. After removal of 2 bases from V and 4 bases from J, the junction contained 5 bases not matched to a gene. The CDR3 covers 15 residues. CDR1 GTSNPN and CDR2 SVGIG come from the germline V gene (reference sequence). The CDR3 DNA reads as TGTGCCTGGAGTTCCCTAGCGGGAGGCGCAGATACGCAGTATTTT. This gives the protein CAWSSLAGGADTQYF.